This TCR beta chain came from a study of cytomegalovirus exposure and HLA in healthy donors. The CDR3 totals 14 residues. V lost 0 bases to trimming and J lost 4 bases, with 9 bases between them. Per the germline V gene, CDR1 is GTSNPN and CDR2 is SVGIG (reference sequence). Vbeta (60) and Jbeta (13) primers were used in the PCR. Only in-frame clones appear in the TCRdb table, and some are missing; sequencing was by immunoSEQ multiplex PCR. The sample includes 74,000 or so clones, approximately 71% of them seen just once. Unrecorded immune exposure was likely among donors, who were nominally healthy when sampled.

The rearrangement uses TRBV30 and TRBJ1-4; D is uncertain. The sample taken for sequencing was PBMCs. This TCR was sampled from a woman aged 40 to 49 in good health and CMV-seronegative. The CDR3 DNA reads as TGTGCCTGGAGTGTACTTGGGAGTAATGAAAAACTGTTTTTT. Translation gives CAWSVLGSNEKLFF.